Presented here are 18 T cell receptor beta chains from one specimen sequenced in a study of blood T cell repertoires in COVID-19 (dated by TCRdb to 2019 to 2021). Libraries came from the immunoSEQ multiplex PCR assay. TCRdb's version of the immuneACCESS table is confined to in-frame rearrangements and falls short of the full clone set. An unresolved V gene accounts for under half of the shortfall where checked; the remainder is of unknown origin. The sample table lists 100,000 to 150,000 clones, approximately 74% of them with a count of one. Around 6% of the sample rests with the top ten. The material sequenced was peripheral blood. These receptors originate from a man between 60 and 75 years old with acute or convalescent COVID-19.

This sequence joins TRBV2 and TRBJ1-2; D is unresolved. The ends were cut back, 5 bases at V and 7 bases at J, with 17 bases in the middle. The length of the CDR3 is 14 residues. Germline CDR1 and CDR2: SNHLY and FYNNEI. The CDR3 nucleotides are TGTGCCAGCAGTCCGCGTTCTATTCACTTTGGCTACACCTTC. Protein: CASSPRSIHFGYTF.

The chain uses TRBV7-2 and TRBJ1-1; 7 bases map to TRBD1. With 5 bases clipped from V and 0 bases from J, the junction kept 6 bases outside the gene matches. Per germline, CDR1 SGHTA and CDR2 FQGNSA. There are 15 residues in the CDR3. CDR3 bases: TGTGCCAGCAGCCACCCCGGACAGGTGAACACTGAAGCTTTCTTT. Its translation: CASSHPGQVNTEAFF.

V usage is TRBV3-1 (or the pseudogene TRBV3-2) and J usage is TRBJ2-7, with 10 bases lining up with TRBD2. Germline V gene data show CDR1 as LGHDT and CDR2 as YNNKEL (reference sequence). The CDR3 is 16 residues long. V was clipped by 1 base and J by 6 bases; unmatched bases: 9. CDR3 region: CASSQAASGGLFEQYF. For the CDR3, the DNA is TGTGCCAGCAGCCAAGCGGCTAGCGGGGGATTATTCGAGCAGTACTTC.

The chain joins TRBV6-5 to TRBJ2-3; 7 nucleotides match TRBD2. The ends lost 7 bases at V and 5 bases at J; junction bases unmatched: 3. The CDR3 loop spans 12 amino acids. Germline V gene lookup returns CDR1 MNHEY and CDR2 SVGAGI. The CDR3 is CASKRGEDTQYF. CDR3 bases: TGTGCCAGCAAGCGGGGTGAAGATACGCAGTATTTT.

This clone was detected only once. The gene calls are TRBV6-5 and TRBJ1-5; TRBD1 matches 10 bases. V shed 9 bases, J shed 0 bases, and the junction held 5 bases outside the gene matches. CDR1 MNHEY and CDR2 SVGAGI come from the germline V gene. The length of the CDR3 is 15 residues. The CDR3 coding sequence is TGTGCCAGTGGACAGGGGGATTATAGCAATCAGCCCCAGCATTTT. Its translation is CASGQGDYSNQPQHF.

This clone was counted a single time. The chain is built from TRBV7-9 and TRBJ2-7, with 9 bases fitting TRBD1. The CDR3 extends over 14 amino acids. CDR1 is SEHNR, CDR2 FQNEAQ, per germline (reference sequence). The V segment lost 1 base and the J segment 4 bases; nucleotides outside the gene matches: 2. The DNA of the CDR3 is TGTGCCAGCAGCTTAGGGACAGGGGCATACGAGCAGTACTTC. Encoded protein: CASSLGTGAYEQYF.

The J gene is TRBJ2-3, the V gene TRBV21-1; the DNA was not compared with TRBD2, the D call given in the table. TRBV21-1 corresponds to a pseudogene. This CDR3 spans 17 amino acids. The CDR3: CASSKVGSGRGTDTQYF. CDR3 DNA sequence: TGTGCCAGCAGCAAAGTAGGTAGCGGGAGGGGGACAGATACGCAGTATTTT.

In DNA form, the CDR3 reads TGTGCCAGCAGCCTTTACAGGGGTGGAGAAAAACTGTTTTTT. Translation: CASSLYRGGEKLFF. The chain joins TRBV27 to TRBJ1-4; 7 nucleotides agree with TRBD1. This CDR3 contains 14 residues. Germline trimming cut 6 bases from V and 8 bases from J; bases unmatched to any gene: 9. Germline CDR1 and CDR2: MNHEY and SMNVEV (reference sequence).

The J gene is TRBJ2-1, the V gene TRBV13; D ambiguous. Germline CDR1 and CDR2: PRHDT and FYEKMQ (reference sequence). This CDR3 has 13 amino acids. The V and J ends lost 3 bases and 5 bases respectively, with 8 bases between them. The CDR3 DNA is TGTGCCAGCAGCTTGCCCACGGACAATGAGCAGTTCTTC. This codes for CASSLPTDNEQFF.

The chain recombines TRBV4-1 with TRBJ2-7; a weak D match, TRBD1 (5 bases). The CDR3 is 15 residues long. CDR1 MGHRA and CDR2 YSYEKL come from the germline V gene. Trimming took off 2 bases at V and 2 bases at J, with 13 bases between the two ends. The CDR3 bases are TGCGCCAGCAGCCAATTAATACAGGCAGCCTACGAGCAGTACTTC. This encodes CASSQLIQAAYEQYF.

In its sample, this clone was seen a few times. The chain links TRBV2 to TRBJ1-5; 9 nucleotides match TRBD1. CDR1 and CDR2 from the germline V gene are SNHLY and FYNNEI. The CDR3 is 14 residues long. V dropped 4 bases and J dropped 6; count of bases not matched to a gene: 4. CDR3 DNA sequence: TGTGCCAGCAGTGGGGGACAGGGCAGTCAGCCCCAGCATTTT. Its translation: CASSGGQGSQPQHF.

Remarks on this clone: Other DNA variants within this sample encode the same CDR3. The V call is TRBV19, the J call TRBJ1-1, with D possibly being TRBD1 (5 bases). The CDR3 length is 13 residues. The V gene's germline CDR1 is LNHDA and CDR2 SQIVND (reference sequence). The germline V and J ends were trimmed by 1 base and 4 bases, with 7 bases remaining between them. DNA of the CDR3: TGTGCCAGTAGTATAGCCAGGGCCACTGAAGCTTTCTTT. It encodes CASSIARATEAFF.

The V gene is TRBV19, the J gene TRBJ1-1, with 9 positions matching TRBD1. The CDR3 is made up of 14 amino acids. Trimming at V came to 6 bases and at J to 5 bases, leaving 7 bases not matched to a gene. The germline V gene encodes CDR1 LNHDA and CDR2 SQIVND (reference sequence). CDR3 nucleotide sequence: TGTGCCAGTAGCTACGGACAGGGGTGGACTGAAGCTTTCTTT. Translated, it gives CASSYGQGWTEAFF.

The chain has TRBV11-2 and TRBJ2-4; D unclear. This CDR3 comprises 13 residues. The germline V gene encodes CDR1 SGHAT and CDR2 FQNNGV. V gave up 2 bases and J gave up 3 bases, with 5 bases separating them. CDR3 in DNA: TGTGCCAGCAGCTTACTAGACAAAAACATTCAGTACTTC. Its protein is CASSLLDKNIQYF.

The CDR3 DNA is TGTGCCAGCAGTGAAGCGGCAGGGGGTTACTATGGCTACACCTTC. Protein: CASSEAAGGYYGYTF. The chain has TRBV6-1 and TRBJ1-2, with TRBD1 identical over 7 bases. After removal of 0 bases from V and 3 bases from J, the junction contained 4 bases not matched to a gene. Germline CDR1 is MNHNS and CDR2 is SASEGT. CDR3 length: 15 residues.

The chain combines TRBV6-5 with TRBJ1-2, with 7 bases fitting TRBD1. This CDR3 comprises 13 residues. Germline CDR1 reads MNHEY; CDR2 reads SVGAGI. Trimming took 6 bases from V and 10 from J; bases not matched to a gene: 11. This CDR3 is CASSPRQGYVYTF. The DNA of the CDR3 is TGTGCCAGCAGCCCCAGACAGGGCTACGTCTACACCTTC.

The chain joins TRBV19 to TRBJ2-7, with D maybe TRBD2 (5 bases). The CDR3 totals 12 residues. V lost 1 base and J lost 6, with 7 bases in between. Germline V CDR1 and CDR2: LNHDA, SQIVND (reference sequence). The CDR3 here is CASSIVSGEQYF. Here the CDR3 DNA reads TGTGCCAGTAGTATAGTAAGCGGCGAGCAGTACTTC. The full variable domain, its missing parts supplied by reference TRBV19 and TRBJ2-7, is DGGITQSPKYLFRKEGQNVTLSCEQNLNHDAMYWYRQDPGQGLRLIYYSQIVNDFQKGDIAEGYSVSREKKESFPLTVTSAQKNPTAFYLCASSIVSGEQYFGPGTRLTVT.

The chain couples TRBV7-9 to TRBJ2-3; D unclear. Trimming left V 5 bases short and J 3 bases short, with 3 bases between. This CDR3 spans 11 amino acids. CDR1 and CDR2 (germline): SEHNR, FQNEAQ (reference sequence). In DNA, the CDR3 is TGTGCCAGCAGCCGTACAGATACGCAGTATTTT. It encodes CASSRTDTQYF.